This passage covers 16 T cell receptor beta chains from one sample sequenced in a study of PD-1 blockade in classical Hodgkin lymphoma. Profiling relied on immunoSEQ multiplex PCR, and the TCRdb table lists in-frame clones only, not all of them. Of 15,000 to 20,000 clones listed, 75% to 85% are singletons. Time point meaning: cycle 4 day 1 (C4D1), after 6 weeks of nivolumab. Every single patient, without exception, relapsed after autologous stem cell transplantation, and brentuximab vedotin exposure varied. The source was peripheral blood mononuclear cells (PBMCs), collected before the fourth cycle of nivolumab. Source of these receptors: a human donor with classical Hodgkin lymphoma.

The chain carries TRBV19 and TRBJ1-1; D is unresolved. V dropped 5 bases and J dropped 0 bases, with 10 bases sitting between them. Germline values: CDR1 LNHDA, CDR2 SQIVND (reference sequence). The length of the CDR3 is 14 residues. The CDR3 sequence: CASSYLGLNTEAFF. The CDR3, as DNA: TGTGCCAGTAGTTACCTGGGTTTGAACACTGAAGCTTTCTTT.

V is TRBV5-1 and J is TRBJ1-1; D not certain. The ends were cut back, 4 bases at V and 3 bases at J, with 13 bases in the middle. Germline V gene sequence: CDR1 SGHRS, CDR2 YFSETQ. The CDR3 extends over 14 amino acids. DNA of the CDR3: TGCGCCAGCAGCACCGGGGAGTTTTACACTGAAGCTTTCTTT. Protein product: CASSTGEFYTEAFF.

CDR3 bases: TGTGCCAGCAGCCCAATGCAAACCATATATTTT. Encoded protein: CASSPMQTIYF. J is TRBJ1-3 and V is TRBV2; D gene uncertain. V dropped 6 bases and J dropped 10 bases, with 10 bases sitting between them. Germline V lookup: CDR1 SNHLY, CDR2 FYNNEI. The CDR3 has 11 residues.

The V and J genes are TRBV13 and TRBJ2-1, with TRBD1 matching over 7 bases. The CDR3 runs to 14 residues. Germline trimming cut 2 bases from V and 9 bases from J; bases unmatched to any gene: 7. Germline values: CDR1 PRHDT, CDR2 FYEKMQ (reference sequence). CDR3 in amino acids: CASSLLFGTAEQFF. Written as DNA, the CDR3 is TGTGCCAGCAGCTTATTGTTCGGGACAGCTGAGCAGTTCTTC.

This clone appeared once. This rearrangement joins TRBV7-9 to TRBJ2-7; a weak D match, TRBD1 (5 bases). CDR3 size: 14 residues. Germline V CDR1 and CDR2: SEHNR, FQNEAQ (reference sequence). Trimming shortened V by 4 bases and J by 3 bases, and 13 bases separated the two germline ends. The CDR3 sequence: CASSSFTDSYEQYF. For the CDR3, the DNA is TGTGCCAGCAGCTCTTTTACAGACAGCTACGAGCAGTACTTC.

V and J are TRBV4-3 and TRBJ1-3; D call uncertain. Germline V lookup: CDR1 LGHNA, CDR2 YSLEER. V was trimmed by 0 bases and J by 11 bases, leaving 14 bases between them. The CDR3 covers 14 residues. Written as DNA, the CDR3 is TGCGCCAGCAGCCAAGAAGGTCCTCCTAACGCCATATATTTT. It specifies CASSQEGPPNAIYF.

The chain uses TRBV10-1 and TRBJ1-5; TRBD1 is a possible D gene (5 bases). The CDR3 is 13 amino acids. Trimming removed 5 bases from V and 7 bases from J, with 12 bases in between. Per the germline V gene, CDR1 is WNHNN and CDR2 is SYGVQD (reference sequence). In DNA, the CDR3 is TGCGCCAGCAGTAAAGGGGTAGGACAGCCCCAGCATTTT. This encodes CASSKGVGQPQHF.

In this sample, this clone turned up once. The V and J genes are TRBV28 and TRBJ2-2; TRBD2 agrees at 10 bases. Trimming removed 6 bases from V and 4 bases from J; junction bases left unmatched: 11. The CDR3 covers 17 residues. CDR1 is MDHEN and CDR2 is SYDVKM in the germline V gene. Written as DNA, the CDR3 is TGTGCCAGCAGGGCCCTAGCGGGGGCACCGGGCACCGGGGAGCTGTTTTTT. It encodes CASRALAGAPGTGELFF.

The chain joins TRBV5-5 to TRBJ1-1; no firm D call. V lost 1 base, J lost 4 bases, and 17 bases lay in between. The CDR3 covers 16 residues. Per germline, CDR1 SGHKS and CDR2 YYEKEE (reference sequence). Here the CDR3 DNA reads TGTGCCAGCAGCTTGTTCTGGGCAATACTGGGCACTGAAGCTTTCTTT. This codes for CASSLFWAILGTEAFF.

This clone showed up just once. The J gene is TRBJ1-2, the V gene TRBV6-1; no clear D. The germline V gene has CDR1 MNHNS and CDR2 SASEGT. This CDR3 region has 10 residues. The V gene lost 8 bases and the J gene lost 8 bases, with 9 bases spanning the gap. In DNA, the CDR3 is TGTGCCAGCGGGCGTGGGGGCTACACCTTC. Residues: CASGRGGYTF.

The V and J genes are TRBV2 and TRBJ1-2; no clear D gene. Trimming cost V 4 bases and J 4 bases, with 19 bases left between them. The germline V gene encodes CDR1 SNHLY and CDR2 FYNNEI. There are 16 residues in the CDR3. The DNA of the CDR3 is TGTGCCAGCAGTGGGGAGATTTTCGAGAGGACCTATGGCTACACCTTC. Protein: CASSGEIFERTYGYTF.

V usage is TRBV10-3 and J usage is TRBJ1-5; 11 positions match TRBD1. Germline V gene sequence: CDR1 ENHRY, CDR2 SYGVKD. The V gene end was trimmed by 4 bases and the J gene end by 2 bases; junction bases not matched to a gene: 10. The CDR3 consists of 18 residues. CDR3 DNA sequence: TGTGCCATCAGTGCCTACGGACAGGGGGCGCCGGGCAATCAGCCCCAGCATTTT. Its translation: CAISAYGQGAPGNQPQHF.

The rearrangement joins TRBV7-2 to TRBJ1-6; unclear D gene. This CDR3 has 15 amino acids. Germline CDR1 is SGHTA and CDR2 is FQGNSA. Trimming took 5 bases from V and 7 from J, leaving 15 bases between them. The CDR3 reads CASSPNGVVNSPLHF. CDR3 bases: TGTGCCAGCAGCCCAAACGGGGTTGTGAATTCACCCCTCCACTTT.

The V call is TRBV10-2, the J call TRBJ1-2; D is unresolved. The CDR3 is made up of 13 amino acids. The germline gives CDR1 WSHSY, CDR2 SAAADI. V lost 7 bases and J 4 bases, leaving 13 bases between the germline ends. The CDR3 DNA reads TGCGCCAGCACCGATTTATTAGGCTATGGCTACACCTTC. Translated, it gives CASTDLLGYGYTF.

J is TRBJ1-1 and V is TRBV6-5; the D is unclear. Germline V gene data show CDR1 as MNHEY and CDR2 as SVGAGI. The CDR3 totals 15 residues. V shed 0 bases and J shed 6 bases, with 14 bases lying between them. The CDR3 here is CASSYSRAPSAEAFF. In nucleotides, the CDR3 is TGTGCCAGCAGTTACTCAAGGGCACCTAGCGCTGAAGCTTTCTTT.

This clone was counted a single time. This rearrangement joins TRBV28 to TRBJ2-1, with 8 bases identical to TRBD2. CDR3 length: 14 amino acids. Germline-derived CDR1 and CDR2 are MDHEN and SYDVKM. Trimming took 6 bases from V and 6 from J; bases not matched to a gene: 7. The CDR3 spells CASRVSGSLNEQFF. CDR3 bases: TGTGCCAGCAGGGTCAGCGGGAGCCTCAATGAGCAGTTCTTC.